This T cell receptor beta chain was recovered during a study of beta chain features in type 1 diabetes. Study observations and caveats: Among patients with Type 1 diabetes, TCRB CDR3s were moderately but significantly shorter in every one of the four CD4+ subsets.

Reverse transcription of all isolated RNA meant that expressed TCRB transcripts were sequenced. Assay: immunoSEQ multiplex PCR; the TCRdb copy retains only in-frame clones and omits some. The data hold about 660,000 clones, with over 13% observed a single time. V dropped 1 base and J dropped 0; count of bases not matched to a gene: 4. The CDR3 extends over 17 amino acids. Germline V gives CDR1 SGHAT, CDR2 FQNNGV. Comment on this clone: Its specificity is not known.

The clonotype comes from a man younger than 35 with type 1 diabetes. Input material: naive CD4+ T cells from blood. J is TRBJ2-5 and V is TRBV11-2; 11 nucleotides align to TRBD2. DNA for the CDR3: TGTGCCAGCAGCTTAGTTGGGACTAGCGGTTACCAAGAGACCCAGTACTTC. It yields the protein CASSLVGTSGYQETQYF.